Listed below are T cell receptor beta chains from one sample, sequenced in a study of cytomegalovirus exposure and HLA in healthy donors. Sequenced by immunoSEQ multiplex PCR; TCRdb stores in-frame clones only, minus some. The data show some 200,000 clones, roughly 80% seen once. Sequenced sample: PBMCs. Receptors originate from a man in his forties in good health and CMV-seronegative. Each CDR3 is given with its conserved first and last residue. Each record gives: J gene, D gene, V gene, clone size, CDR3 DNA, CDR3 protein. D genes are given only for firm matches. Rows may omit the clone size; those that give it use once, few, many or a size class.

TRBJ1-5,TRBD1,TRBV5-1,-,TGCGCCAGCAGTGAAGGGGGCTGGAGCAATCAGCCCCAGCATTTT,CASSEGGWSNQPQHF
TRBJ1-1,-,TRBV6-1,few,TGTGCCAGCAGGGGTCAGGAACGTGGCACTGAAGCTTTCTTT,CASRGQERGTEAFF
TRBJ2-1,-,TRBV7-3,-,TGTGCCAGCAGCCTTCAGAGGTCCAATGAGCAGTTCTTC,CASSLQRSNEQFF
TRBJ2-1,-,TRBV5-4,-,TGTGCCAGCAGTCGGAGCGGGCGTCCCGACAATGAGCAGTTCTTC,CASSRSGRPDNEQFF
TRBJ1-2,TRBD1,TRBV7-3,once,TGTGCCAACCGCCAGGGGGCGTATTGTGACTATGGCTACACCTTC,CANRQGAYCDYGYTF
TRBJ1-4,TRBD1,TRBV7-9,-,TGTGCCAGCAGCTTGGGACAGGGAGCAACTAATGAAAAACTGTTTTTT,CASSLGQGATNEKLFF
TRBJ2-2,TRBD2,TRBV19,-,TGTGCCAGTAGTAGCCTAGCGGGGGGTCTCGGGGAGCTGTTTTTT,CASSSLAGGLGELFF
TRBJ2-5,-,TRBV7-8,-,TGTGCCAGCAGCTTAGACTGGGTCGAGGGAGAGACCCAGTACTTC,CASSLDWVEGETQYF
TRBJ2-2,-,TRBV5-1,once,TGCGCCAGCAGCTCCCGGACTCGCTCGAACACCGGGGAGCTGTTTTTT,CASSSRTRSNTGELFF
TRBJ2-7,-,TRBV6-1,-,TGTGCCAGCAGTGAAAAGTGGGGGCGGACCTACGAGCAGTACTTC,CASSEKWGRTYEQYF
TRBJ1-3,-,TRBV21-1,-,TGTGCCAGCAGCAAAGTTAGGCCGGGGAATAGAAGGGCCTCTGGAAACACCATATATTTT,CASSKVRPGNRRASGNTIYF
TRBJ2-7,-,TRBV11-2,-,TGTGCCAGCAGCTGGGGGCCCAGATACGAGCAGTACTTC,CASSWGPRYEQYF
TRBJ1-2,-,TRBV10-3,-,TGTGCCATCAATTCAGGGGAGAACTATGGCTACACCTTC,CAINSGENYGYTF
TRBJ2-1,TRBD1,TRBV7-3,-,TGTGCCAGCAGCGCAGGGACAGGCTACAATGAGCAGTTCTTC,CASSAGTGYNEQFF
TRBJ1-2,-,TRBV7-9,-,TGTGCCAGCAGCTTCTCAGGGGTTCGTCCCGGCCACACCTTC,CASSFSGVRPGHTF
TRBJ1-6,-,TRBV15,-,TGTGCCACCAGCACTAGGGGCGCGAATTCACCCCTCCACTTT,CATSTRGANSPLHF
TRBJ1-2,TRBD1,TRBV10-3,-,TGTGCCATCAGTGATACAGGGGGCTATAGCTACACCTTC,CAISDTGGYSYTF
TRBJ1-5,-,TRBV6-5,once,TGTGCCAGCAAAGCTACGAGCAATCAGCCCCAGCATTTT,CASKATSNQPQHF
TRBJ1-4,TRBD1,TRBV2,-,TGTGCCAGCAGCGTGAGACAGGGTAGGGGAACTAATGAAAAACTGTTTTTT,CASSVRQGRGTNEKLFF
TRBJ2-7,TRBD2,TRBV9,-,TGTGCCAGCAGCGTAGGAGTAGCGGGAGGCTCCTACGAGCAGTACTTC,CASSVGVAGGSYEQYF
TRBJ2-3,TRBD2,TRBV5-1,once,TGCGCCAGCAGCCCGGGACTAGGGGTGGAAGGTCGGGATACGCAGTATTTT,CASSPGLGVEGRDTQYF
TRBJ2-3,-,TRBV28,-,TGTGCCAGCAGGGACATAGGCGATACGCAGTATTTT,CASRDIGDTQYF
TRBJ2-3,TRBD2,TRBV12-5,-,TGTGCTAGTGGTTTGGTACTTGGGAGGGCCCCAGATACGCAGTATTTT,CASGLVLGRAPDTQYF
TRBJ2-7,-,TRBV28,-,TGTGCCAGCAGTACTCGCGCCTACGAGCAGTACTTC,CASSTRAYEQYF